The 19 T cell receptor beta chains in this list originate from one sample, sequenced in a study of T cell responses to AZD1222 COVID-19 vaccine. Sequenced by immunoSEQ multiplex PCR; TCRdb stores in-frame clones only, minus some. Of about 120,000 clones in the sample, roughly nine tenths were seen once. This material consisted of peripheral blood, taken on day 0 of AZD1222 vaccination. The receptor set was obtained from an adult in good health.

The chain recombines TRBV27 with TRBJ1-1; D perhaps matches TRBD1 (6 bases). This CDR3 comprises 13 residues. Germline V gene sequence: CDR1 MNHEY, CDR2 SMNVEV (reference sequence). Trimming cost V 1 base and J 5 bases, with 8 bases left between them. The CDR3 nucleotides read TGTGCCAGCAGTTTATACAGGGAGACTGAAGCTTTCTTT. Protein sequence: CASSLYRETEAFF.

The chain has TRBV27 and TRBJ1-6; no firm D call. The CDR3 consists of 16 residues. CDR1 is MNHEY and CDR2 is SMNVEV in the germline V gene (reference sequence). V lost 6 bases to trimming and J lost 4 bases, with 16 bases between them. CDR3 region: CASRPNGRVYNSPLHF. In nucleotides, the CDR3 is TGTGCCAGCAGACCAAACGGACGGGTGTATAATTCACCCCTCCACTTT.

This chain joins TRBV24-1 and TRBJ2-7, with 10 bases matching TRBD1. Per germline, CDR1 KGHDR and CDR2 SFDVKD. CDR3 length: 16 amino acids. Trimming cost V 4 bases and J 6 bases; bases outside gene matches: 11. The DNA for the CDR3 is TGTGCCACCAGTGACCCCCCTCCGGACAGGGGGTCCGAGCAGTACTTC. This encodes CATSDPPPDRGSEQYF.

The rearrangement joins TRBV27 to TRBJ1-1; the D is unclear. The CDR3 has 12 residues. V was shortened by 4 bases and J by 6 bases, with 9 bases between the two germline ends. Looked up from germline, CDR1 is MNHEY and CDR2 is SMNVEV (reference sequence). The CDR3 coding sequence is TGTGCCAGCAGTTCCGGGGTATCTGAAGCTTTCTTT. It yields the protein CASSSGVSEAFF.

This clone has a single count. The chain uses TRBV18 and TRBJ2-3; D not resolved. This CDR3 has 15 residues. Germline V gene data show CDR1 as KGHSH and CDR2 as LQKENI. V gave up 3 bases and J gave up 1 base, with 11 bases separating them. CDR3 nucleotide sequence: TGTGCCAGCTCACCTCCAAGAGTGGGCACAGATACGCAGTATTTT. Protein product: CASSPPRVGTDTQYF.

The chain recombines TRBV5-1 with TRBJ1-6; the D gene is possibly TRBD1 (5 bases). Germline-derived CDR1 and CDR2 are SGHRS and YFSETQ. V was trimmed by 4 bases and J by 5 bases, leaving 10 bases between them. CDR3 size: 14 residues. CDR3: CASSGGEDNSPLHF. For the CDR3, the DNA is TGCGCCAGCAGCGGGGGTGAAGATAATTCACCCCTCCACTTT.

The chain is built from TRBV5-1 and TRBJ2-3; tentative D call: TRBD1 (5 bases). Trimming shortened V by 3 bases and J by 8 bases, and 10 bases separated the two germline ends. Per germline, CDR1 SGHRS and CDR2 YFSETQ. This CDR3 comprises 12 residues. The CDR3 DNA reads TGCGCCAGCAGCTACCCCCAGGGTACGCAGTATTTT. Protein: CASSYPQGTQYF. Combining the CDR3 with reference TRBV5-1 and TRBJ2-3 gives the whole variable domain KAGVTQTPRYLIKTRGQQVTLSCSPISGHRSVSWYQQTPGQGLQFLFEYFSETQRNKGNFPGRFSGRQFSNSRSEMNVSTLELGDSALYLCASSYPQGTQYFGPGTRLTVL.

The chain's CDR3 is CAWSAGQRKVDTIYF. CDR3 in DNA: TGTGCCTGGAGTGCGGGACAGCGGAAGGTGGACACCATATATTTT. This chain links TRBV30 with TRBJ1-3; the match to TRBD1 covers 7 bases. V gave up 1 base and J gave up 8 bases; unmatched junction bases: 11. The germline V gene has CDR1 GTSNPN and CDR2 SVGIG (reference sequence). The CDR3 loop spans 15 amino acids. The variable domain in full, completed from reference TRBV30 and TRBJ1-3, reads SQTIHQWPATLVQPVGSPLSLECTVEGTSNPNLYWYRQAAGRGLQLLFYSVGIGQISSEVPQNLSASRPQDRQFILSSKKLLLSDSGFYLCAWSAGQRKVDTIYFGEGSWLTVV.

This chain uses TRBV7-9 with TRBJ2-7, with 9 bases fitting TRBD1. Germline CDR1 is SEHNR and CDR2 is FQNEAQ (reference sequence). The CDR3 covers 14 residues. The J segment lost 7 bases and the V segment lost 4 bases, leaving 8 bases of the junction unmatched. The CDR3 loop reads CASSSGTGLGEQYF. The CDR3 bases are TGTGCCAGCAGCTCCGGGACAGGGCTCGGGGAGCAGTACTTC.

This sequence joins TRBV6-2 or TRBV6-3 and TRBJ2-1, with 9 bases lining up with TRBD1. The CDR3 totals 14 residues. Trimming at V came to 2 bases and at J to 6 bases, leaving 2 bases not matched to a gene. Looked up from germline, CDR1 is MNHEY and CDR2 is SVGEGT. CDR3 in amino acids: CASSYPDRGNEQFF. The DNA for the CDR3 is TGTGCCAGCAGTTACCCGGACAGGGGCAATGAGCAGTTCTTC.

V gene TRBV28 combines with J gene TRBJ1-6; D ambiguous. V was cut by 3 bases and J by 7 bases, with 10 bases left in between. This CDR3 spans 14 amino acids. Germline CDR1 reads MDHEN; CDR2 reads SYDVKM. The CDR3, as DNA: TGTGCCAGCAGTTTGGTGCGGGGAAATTCACCCCTCCACTTT. The encoded protein is CASSLVRGNSPLHF.

This clone was seen only once. The chain carries TRBV30 and TRBJ2-7; no clear D. Germline V gene data show CDR1 as GTSNPN and CDR2 as SVGIG (reference sequence). The CDR3 sequence is 13 residues long. Trimming cost V 1 base and J 9 bases, with 16 bases left between them. For the CDR3, the DNA is TGTGCCTGGAGTGGGTGGCAAGCAGCTCGGCAGTACTTC. It codes for CAWSGWQAARQYF.

The rearrangement links TRBV6-5 to TRBJ1-2, with 9 bases lining up with TRBD1. Germline trimming cut 7 bases from V and 6 bases from J; bases unmatched to any gene: 6. Germline assignment: CDR1 MNHEY and CDR2 SVGAGI. The CDR3 spans 13 residues. The CDR3 region has the DNA TGTGCCAGCACCTTGGACAGGGGCAATGGCTACACCTTC. This encodes CASTLDRGNGYTF.

The chain carries TRBV6-4 and TRBJ2-3, with D perhaps matching TRBD2 (6 bases). The germline V and J ends were trimmed by 3 bases and 3 bases, with 7 bases remaining between them. Germline lookup yields CDR1 MRHNA and CDR2 SNTAGT. The CDR3 contains 13 residues. Here the CDR3 reads CASSERETDTQYF. In nucleotides, the CDR3 is TGTGCCAGCAGTGAACGGGAGACAGATACGCAGTATTTT.

The V and J genes are TRBV11-2 and TRBJ2-7; D possibly corresponds to TRBD2 (6 bases). Germline CDR1 is SGHAT and CDR2 is FQNNGV. The V end lost 5 bases, the J end lost 6 bases, and 11 bases lay between the germline ends. This CDR3 has 12 amino acids. The CDR3 protein is CASSHGTREQYF. The CDR3 DNA follows: TGTGCCAGCAGCCACGGGACTCGCGAGCAGTACTTC.

V usage is TRBV2 and J usage is TRBJ2-2; TRBD1 matches 8 bases. V gave up 3 bases and J gave up 4 bases; unmatched junction bases: 7. This CDR3 is 16 amino acids long. Germline V gene data show CDR1 as SNHLY and CDR2 as FYNNEI. CDR3 sequence reads: CASSDPGQGITGELFF. For the CDR3, the DNA is TGTGCCAGCAGTGACCCCGGACAGGGAATCACCGGGGAGCTGTTTTTT.

This clone is a singleton in its sample. The chain employs TRBV21-1 and TRBJ1-5; the D call of TRBD1 is as the table states it, not checked on the DNA. TRBV21-1 is marked as a pseudogene. CDR3 length: 17 amino acids. The CDR3 region has the DNA TGTGCCAGCAGCCTCCCTGGAGGGGGACAGGGCCGTCAGCCCCAGCATTTT. This translates into CASSLPGGGQGRQPQHF.

The V and J genes are TRBV24-1 and TRBJ2-7; 9 positions match TRBD1. The CDR3 runs 16 residues. CDR1 and CDR2 (germline): KGHDR, SFDVKD. Germline trimming cut 1 base from V and 7 bases from J; bases unmatched to any gene: 10. CDR3 nucleotide sequence: TGTGCCACCAGTGATTTCCCACGGACAGGGGTAGAAGAGCAGTACTTC. Translation: CATSDFPRTGVEEQYF.

The chain has TRBV7-3 and TRBJ2-1, with TRBD2 matching 7 bases. The germline gives CDR1 SGHTA, CDR2 FQGTGA. The CDR3 spans 15 residues. J gave up 5 bases and V 0 bases, and 4 bases lay outside the gene matches. Here the CDR3 DNA reads TGTGCCAGCAGCTTAACGGGCGGGACTAACAATGAGCAGTTCTTC. This sequence encodes CASSLTGGTNNEQFF.